A selection of T cell receptor beta chains follows, all from one sample in a study of CD8+ T cells in alopecia areata. Measured with immunoSEQ multiplex PCR; TCRdb has only the in-frame clones, and not every one. The table records 180,000 or so clones, less than 75% of them present only once. Source: CD8+ T cells sorted from blood, taken at week 0. The origin of the receptors is a human donor with alopecia areata. Each CDR3 is given without its conserved first and last residue.

CDR3 protein: ASSLKAGVTEAF; V gene: TRBV7-2; J gene: TRBJ1-1
CDR3 protein: ASSSGWTH; V gene: TRBV5-8; J gene: TRBJ1-6
CDR3 protein: ATSRQGGNIQY; V gene: TRBV15; J gene: TRBJ2-4
CDR3 protein: ASSQAQTSGGEQY; V gene: TRBV4-1; J gene: TRBJ2-7
CDR3 protein: ASSIAPGLHQPQH; V gene: TRBV6-5; J gene: TRBJ1-5
CDR3 protein: ASIFEKLF; V gene: TRBV6-4; J gene: TRBJ1-4
CDR3 protein: ASSSEAERYNEQF; V gene: TRBV6-1; J gene: TRBJ2-1
CDR3 protein: ASSGWRASSYNEQF; V gene: TRBV9; J gene: TRBJ2-1
CDR3 protein: ASSLQSSTEAF; V gene: TRBV7-9; J gene: TRBJ1-1
CDR3 protein: ASSLGLEAF; V gene: TRBV5-6; J gene: TRBJ1-1
CDR3 protein: ASSPSSRSYEQY; V gene: TRBV7-9; J gene: TRBJ2-7
CDR3 protein: ASSLAYRGSGNTIY; V gene: TRBV5-1; J gene: TRBJ1-3
CDR3 protein: ASSQKRTKQETQY; V gene: TRBV14; J gene: TRBJ2-5
CDR3 protein: ASSPDIRETQY; V gene: TRBV6-5; J gene: TRBJ2-5
CDR3 protein: ATSRGGLVDTQY; V gene: TRBV15; J gene: TRBJ2-3
CDR3 protein: ASSLGQGNYGYT; V gene: TRBV5-1; J gene: TRBJ1-2
CDR3 protein: ASKDDTQY; V gene: TRBV10-2; J gene: TRBJ2-3
CDR3 protein: SVDYSAGYT; V gene: TRBV29-1; J gene: TRBJ1-2
CDR3 protein: ASSDDVQGGEKLF; V gene: TRBV2; J gene: TRBJ1-4
CDR3 protein: SVYDRGNEQY; V gene: TRBV29-1; J gene: TRBJ2-7